The 29 T cell receptor beta chains listed next were all sequenced from one sample in a study of patients and donors after allogeneic stem cell transplantation. MiXCR was run by TCRdb on the RT-PCR reads, yielding one entry per CDR3 protein. There are about 960,000 distinct CDR3 sequences in the sample; roughly 18% occur only once, and 6% lies in the top ten. The sequencing input was blood, either unsorted or a sorted T cell fraction (not recorded which). These receptors were taken from a human donor who was either an allogeneic HSCT recipient or a stem cell or donor lymphocyte infusion donor (not recorded which). It is not recorded whose cells these are; they may come from a transplant donor.

The gene calls are TRBV7-9 and TRBJ1-3; a possible D gene is TRBD1 (5 bases). The CDR3 is 14 residues long. Germline lookup yields CDR1 SEHNR and CDR2 FQNEAQ (reference sequence). Trimming took 0 bases from V and 6 from J, leaving 9 bases between them. The CDR3 region is CASSLASRANTIYF. In nucleotides, the CDR3 is TGTGCCAGCAGCTTAGCGAGCAGGGCAAACACCATATATTTT.

The CDR3 loop is CASSRRLAGAYEQYF. The CDR3 DNA reads as TGTGCCAGCAGTCGTAGACTAGCGGGAGCCTACGAGCAGTACTTC. The chain carries TRBV3-1 and TRBJ2-7; 12 bases are shared with TRBD2. Germline V gene lookup returns CDR1 LGHDT and CDR2 YNNKEL (reference sequence). V trimming: 6 bases; J trimming: 2 bases; junction bases outside the gene matches: 5. CDR3 size: 15 residues.

This chain uses TRBV13 with TRBJ1-1, with D possibly being TRBD1 (5 bases). The CDR3 totals 17 residues. Trimming removed 2 bases from V and 4 bases from J, with 20 bases in between. The germline gives CDR1 PRHDT, CDR2 FYEKMQ (reference sequence). The CDR3 spells CASSLSHRRLEATEAFF. CDR3 nucleotide sequence: TGTGCCAGCAGCTTATCACACAGGAGGTTGGAAGCCACTGAAGCTTTCTTT.

This clonotype was counted only a few times. The V and J genes are TRBV18 and TRBJ2-5, with TRBD1 matching 7 bases. The CDR3 totals 15 residues. Germline V gene data show CDR1 as KGHSH and CDR2 as LQKENI. Trimming at V came to 8 bases and at J to 5 bases, leaving 14 bases not matched to a gene. Written as DNA, the CDR3 is TGTGCCAGCGCCCCGAAGACAGGGAAAGCGGAGACCCAGTACTTC. This gives the protein CASAPKTGKAETQYF.

This clonotype was counted between two and nine times. The rearrangement links TRBV12-5 to TRBJ2-2; TRBD1 is a possible D gene (6 bases). Trimming stripped 5 bases from V and 0 bases from J, with 16 bases between. The length of the CDR3 is 17 residues. In germline, CDR1 is LGHNT, CDR2 FRNRAP. CDR3 in DNA: TGTGCTAGTGGTCCGGCCCCGGGACACACGAACACCGGGGAGCTGTTTTTT. Translation: CASGPAPGHTNTGELFF.

This sequence joins TRBV5-1 and TRBJ2-5; D may correspond to TRBD1 or TRBD2 (5 bases each). The germline gives CDR1 SGHRS, CDR2 YFSETQ. V lost 7 bases and J 4 bases, leaving 11 bases between the germline ends. The CDR3 is 12 residues long. The CDR3 spells CASGDVPETQYF. As DNA, the CDR3 is TGCGCCAGCGGGGACGTCCCAGAGACCCAGTACTTC.

In its sample, this clonotype was seen a few times. This sequence joins TRBV9 and TRBJ2-3; 7 bases are shared with TRBD2. Germline values: CDR1 SGDLS, CDR2 YYNGEE. The CDR3 spans 14 residues. V was clipped by 3 bases and J by 4 bases; unmatched bases: 5. The CDR3 DNA sequence: TGTGCCAGCAGCGCTAGCGGTGTCGCAGATACGCAGTATTTT. This gives the protein CASSASGVADTQYF.

The chain is built from TRBV12-3 or TRBV12-4 and TRBJ2-7, with TRBD1 matching over 7 bases. This CDR3 region has 14 residues. Trimming at V came to 1 base and at J to 7 bases, leaving 7 bases not matched to a gene. CDR3 bases: TGTGCCAGCAGTTTAGTCCCAGGGGGAGAGGAGCAGTACTTC. This translates into CASSLVPGGEEQYF.

This clonotype was observed a handful of times. J is TRBJ1-4 and V is TRBV6-1; TRBD1 is a possible D gene (5 bases). In germline, CDR1 is MNHNS, CDR2 SASEGT. This CDR3 contains 17 residues. Trimming stripped 6 bases from V and 8 bases from J, with 25 bases between. The CDR3 sequence is CASRTGTEFPTGEKLFF. CDR3 DNA: TGTGCCAGCAGGACCGGGACCGAATTCCCTACCGGAGAAAAACTGTTTTTT.

In this sample, this clonotype turned up a few times. The chain carries TRBV5-5 and TRBJ1-1; D remains ambiguous. The CDR3 sequence is 16 residues long. Trimming took off 6 bases at V and 2 bases at J, with 20 bases between the two ends. The germline CDR1 and CDR2 sequences are SGHKS and YYEKEE (reference sequence). The CDR3 sequence is CASNPREDLGNTEAFF. In DNA form, the CDR3 reads TGTGCCAGCAACCCGAGGGAGGACCTCGGAAACACTGAAGCTTTCTTT.

The genes are TRBV4-3 and TRBJ2-7; 8 positions agree with TRBD2. Per germline, CDR1 LGHNA and CDR2 YSLEER. With 3 bases clipped from V and 3 bases from J, the junction kept 7 bases outside the gene matches. There are 15 residues in the CDR3. The CDR3: CASSQGTSSLYEQYF. CDR3 sequence (DNA): TGCGCCAGCAGCCAGGGGACTAGTTCCCTCTACGAGCAGTACTTC.

The chain has TRBV12-3 or TRBV12-4 and TRBJ2-3, with 12 bases matching TRBD2. The CDR3 extends over 18 amino acids. J lost 2 bases, V lost 5 bases, and 11 bases had no gene match. CDR3 loop: CASSPDRLAGALTDTQYF. CDR3 DNA: TGTGCCAGCAGTCCCGACCGACTAGCGGGGGCCCTCACAGATACGCAGTATTTT.

This clonotype was observed a handful of times. The chain is built from TRBV12-3 or TRBV12-4 and TRBJ2-2; 7 positions agree with TRBD2. The CDR3 is 16 residues long. Germline trimming cut 5 bases from V and 2 bases from J; bases unmatched to any gene: 8. This CDR3 reads CASSQGRDINTGELFF. The CDR3 bases are TGTGCCAGCAGTCAAGGGAGGGATATTAACACCGGGGAGCTGTTTTTT.

This clonotype appeared a few times. The CDR3 loop reads CASSLMTEKLFF. CDR3 nucleotide sequence: TGTGCCAGCAGCTTAATGACAGAAAAACTGTTTTTT. The V gene is TRBV7-2, the J gene TRBJ1-4, with D hard to call. V lost 2 bases and J lost 8, with 6 bases in between. CDR1 and CDR2 (germline): SGHTA, FQGNSA. The CDR3 is made up of 12 amino acids.

The chain uses TRBV6-5 and TRBJ2-3; 9 bases map to TRBD2. The CDR3 consists of 14 residues. Per the germline V gene, CDR1 is MNHEY and CDR2 is SVGAGI. Trimming took 1 base from V and 8 from J; bases not matched to a gene: 4. The CDR3 sequence: CASSYFSGSGTQYF. CDR3 DNA sequence: TGTGCCAGCAGTTACTTTAGCGGGAGCGGTACGCAGTATTTT.

This clonotype turned up a few times. The CDR3 loop is CASSSTLNQPQHF. CDR3 DNA: TGTGCCAGCAGTTCCACCCTAAATCAGCCCCAGCATTTT. The chain couples TRBV6-5 to TRBJ1-5; D not resolved. V was pared by 4 bases and J by 4 bases, with 8 bases between. Germline V gene sequence: CDR1 MNHEY, CDR2 SVGAGI. There are 13 residues in the CDR3.

This clonotype was seen only a few times. The chain combines TRBV6-1 with TRBJ1-1; D not resolved. The V gene lost 7 bases and the J gene lost 2 bases, with 11 bases spanning the gap. The germline V gene has CDR1 MNHNS and CDR2 SASEGT. The CDR3 runs 13 residues. The CDR3 coding sequence is TGTGCCAGCACCTCGGACTTAAACACTGAAGCTTTCTTT. As protein: CASTSDLNTEAFF.

This clonotype was seen more than once but under ten times. J is TRBJ2-1 and V is TRBV9, with D tentatively TRBD2 (7 bases). Per the germline V gene, CDR1 is SGDLS and CDR2 is YYNGEE. This CDR3 spans 16 amino acids. V dropped 0 bases and J dropped 4 bases, with 14 bases sitting between them. In DNA form, the CDR3 reads TGTGCCAGCAGCGTAGTAGGGGGGGAAAATTACAATGAGCAGTTCTTC. Its translation: CASSVVGGENYNEQFF. The variable domain in full, with the rest retrieved from reference TRBV9 and TRBJ2-1, is DSGVTQTPKHLITATGQRVTLRCSPRSGDLSVYWYQQSLDQGLQFLIQYYNGEERAKGNILERFSAQQFPDLHSELNLSSLELGDSALYFCASSVVGGENYNEQFFGPGTRLTVL.

The chain links TRBV20-1 to TRBJ2-3; TRBD2 agrees at 8 bases. Germline values: CDR1 DFQATT, CDR2 SNEGSKA (reference sequence). V dropped 4 bases and J dropped 2; count of bases not matched to a gene: 8. CDR3 size: 15 residues. CDR3 nucleotides: TGCAGTGCTATCACAACTAGCGGTTTCACAGATACGCAGTATTTT. It yields the protein CSAITTSGFTDTQYF.

V and J are TRBV7-2 and TRBJ1-2; weak D call: TRBD1 (5 bases). Germline values: CDR1 SGHTA, CDR2 FQGNSA. The CDR3 is 12 residues long. Trimming removed 4 bases at V and 5 bases at J, with 8 bases between. This CDR3 reads CASSSRVYGYTF. The DNA for the CDR3 is TGTGCCAGCAGCTCCAGGGTTTATGGCTACACCTTC. The complete variable domain, with remaining parts taken from reference TRBV7-2 and TRBJ1-2, reads GAGVSQSPSNKVTEKGKDVELRCDPISGHTALYWYRQSLGQGLEFLIYFQGNSAPDKSGLPSDRFSAERTGGSVSTLTIQRTQQEDSAVYLCASSSRVYGYTFGSGTRLTVV.

This clonotype was detected only a few times. The J gene is TRBJ1-2, the V gene TRBV4-1; no firm D call. Germline CDR1 MGHRA, CDR2 YSYEKL. This CDR3 spans 16 amino acids. V was clipped by 1 base and J by 4 bases, with 16 bases between them. CDR3 protein: CASSQVAGGRGYGYTF. Here the CDR3 DNA reads TGCGCCAGCAGCCAAGTAGCCGGAGGGCGGGGCTATGGCTACACCTTC.

The chain has TRBV4-1 and TRBJ2-7; unclear D gene. Germline loops: CDR1 MGHRA, CDR2 YSYEKL. This CDR3 is built from 15 residues. V lost 0 bases and J lost 3, with 12 bases in between. The CDR3 DNA reads as TGCGCCAGCAGCCAAGACAGCCTGCCCGACTACGAGCAGTACTTC. It is translated as CASSQDSLPDYEQYF.

This chain links TRBV12-3 or TRBV12-4 with TRBJ1-4; weak D call: TRBD1 (5 bases). V was trimmed by 3 bases and J by 5 bases, leaving 10 bases between them. The CDR3 extends over 14 amino acids. In nucleotides, the CDR3 is TGTGCCAGCAGTTTGCTAGGGGTCAATGAAAAACTGTTTTTT. This codes for CASSLLGVNEKLFF.

This chain links TRBV4-2 with TRBJ2-1; 9 positions agree with TRBD2. CDR3 length equals 17 residues. The V segment lost 3 bases and the J segment 7 bases; nucleotides outside the gene matches: 13. Germline values: CDR1 LGHNA, CDR2 YNFKEQ. CDR3 nucleotides: TGTGCCAGCAGCCAGCTCTTCCCAGCGGGAGGTGGGAATGAGCAGTTCTTC. It encodes CASSQLFPAGGGNEQFF.

This chain joins TRBV6-1 and TRBJ2-5; D remains ambiguous. Trimming stripped 5 bases from V and 5 bases from J, with 12 bases between. The CDR3 has 13 residues. Per germline, CDR1 MNHNS and CDR2 SASEGT. The CDR3 loop reads CASSNALYETQYF. CDR3 in DNA: TGTGCCAGCAGTAACGCCTTATACGAGACCCAGTACTTC.

The chain is built from TRBV12-3 or TRBV12-4 and TRBJ2-5; the D gene could be TRBD1 or TRBD2 (6 bases each). V lost 3 bases and J lost 9, with 20 bases in between. The CDR3 contains 15 residues. The CDR3 DNA reads as TGTGCCAGCAGTTTGACCCCTCCGGGGGCGGCGGCCCAGTACTTC. Translation gives CASSLTPPGAAAQYF.

This clonotype has more than one count but fewer than ten. The J gene is TRBJ2-5, the V gene TRBV4-1, with D possibly being TRBD2 (6 bases). Trimming pared 1 base from V and 4 bases from J, leaving 16 bases between. The CDR3 spans 16 residues. From germline, CDR1 is MGHRA and CDR2 YSYEKL. The DNA of the CDR3 is TGCGCCAGCAGCCAAGGAGGAGGGTCTTTAGGAGAGACCCAGTACTTC. Encoded protein: CASSQGGGSLGETQYF.

The V call is TRBV2, the J call TRBJ2-1, with 10 bases matching TRBD1. The V segment lost 8 bases and the J segment 9 bases; nucleotides outside the gene matches: 7. Germline V gives CDR1 SNHLY, CDR2 FYNNEI. The CDR3 sequence is 13 residues long. Here the CDR3 reads CASVRDRGAEQFF. The DNA for the CDR3 is TGTGCCAGCGTCCGGGACAGGGGCGCTGAGCAGTTCTTC.

The chain has TRBV6-2 or TRBV6-3 and TRBJ1-5; D is unresolved. Trimming took off 0 bases at V and 0 bases at J, with 6 bases between the two ends. This CDR3 region has 15 residues. Germline values: CDR1 MNHEY, CDR2 SVGEGT. The CDR3 nucleotides read TGTGCCAGCAGTTACTCCGTCAATAGCAATCAGCCCCAGCATTTT. It encodes CASSYSVNSNQPQHF.